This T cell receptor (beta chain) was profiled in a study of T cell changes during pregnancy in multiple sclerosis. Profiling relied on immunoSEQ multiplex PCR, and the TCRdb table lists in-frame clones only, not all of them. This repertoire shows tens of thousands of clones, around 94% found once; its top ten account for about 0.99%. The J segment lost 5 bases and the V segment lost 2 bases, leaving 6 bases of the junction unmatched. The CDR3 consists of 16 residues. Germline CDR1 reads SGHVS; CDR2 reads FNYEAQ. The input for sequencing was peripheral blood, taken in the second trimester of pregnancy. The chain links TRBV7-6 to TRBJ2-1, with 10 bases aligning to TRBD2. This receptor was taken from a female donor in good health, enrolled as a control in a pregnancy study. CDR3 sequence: CASSLLAGVSHNEQFF. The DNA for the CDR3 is TGTGCCAGCAGCTTACTAGCGGGAGTTAGCCACAATGAGCAGTTCTTC.